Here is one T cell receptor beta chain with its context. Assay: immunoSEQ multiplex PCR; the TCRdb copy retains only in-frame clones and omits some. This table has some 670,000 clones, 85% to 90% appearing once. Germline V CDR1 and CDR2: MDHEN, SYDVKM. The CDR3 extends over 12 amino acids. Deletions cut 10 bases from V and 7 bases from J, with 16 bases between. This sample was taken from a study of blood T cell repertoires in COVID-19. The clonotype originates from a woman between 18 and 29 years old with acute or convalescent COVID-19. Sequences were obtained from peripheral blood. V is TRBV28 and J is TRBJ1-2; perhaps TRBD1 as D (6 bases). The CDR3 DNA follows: TGTGCCACCACAGGGACCGAGAGTGGCTACACCTTC. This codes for CATTGTESGYTF.